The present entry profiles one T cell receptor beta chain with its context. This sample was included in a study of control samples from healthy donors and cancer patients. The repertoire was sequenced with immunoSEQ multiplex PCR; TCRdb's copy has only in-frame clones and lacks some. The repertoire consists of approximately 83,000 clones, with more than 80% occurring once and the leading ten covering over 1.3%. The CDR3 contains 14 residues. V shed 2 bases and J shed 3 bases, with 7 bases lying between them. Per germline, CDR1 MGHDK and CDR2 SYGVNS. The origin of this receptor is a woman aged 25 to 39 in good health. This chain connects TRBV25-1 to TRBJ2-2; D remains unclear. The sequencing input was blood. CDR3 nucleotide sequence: TGTGCCAGCAGTGAAGCATGGGACACCGGGGAGCTGTTTTTT. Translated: CASSEAWDTGELFF.